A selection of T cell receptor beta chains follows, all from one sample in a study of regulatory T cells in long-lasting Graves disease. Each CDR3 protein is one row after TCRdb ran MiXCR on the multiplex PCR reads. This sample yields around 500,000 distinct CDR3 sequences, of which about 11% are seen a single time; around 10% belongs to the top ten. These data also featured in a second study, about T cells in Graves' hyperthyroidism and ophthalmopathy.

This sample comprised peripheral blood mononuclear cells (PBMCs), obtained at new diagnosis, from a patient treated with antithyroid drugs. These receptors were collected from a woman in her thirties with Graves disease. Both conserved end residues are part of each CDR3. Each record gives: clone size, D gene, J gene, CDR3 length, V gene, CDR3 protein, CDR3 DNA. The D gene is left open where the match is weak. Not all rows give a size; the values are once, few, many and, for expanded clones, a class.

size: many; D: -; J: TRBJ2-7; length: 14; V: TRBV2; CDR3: CASGSVRGGGEQYF; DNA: TGTGCCAGCGGAAGCGTTAGGGGAGGGGGCGAGCAGTACTTC
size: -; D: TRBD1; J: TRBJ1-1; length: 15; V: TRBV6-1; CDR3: CASNPFEGARTEAFF; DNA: TGTGCCAGCAATCCATTCGAGGGGGCGCGCACTGAAGCTTTCTTT
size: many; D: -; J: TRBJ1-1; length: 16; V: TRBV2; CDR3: CASSEKGSGMKWPAFF; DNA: TGTGCCAGCAGTGAAAAGGGGTCAGGGATGAAATGGCCAGCTTTCTTT
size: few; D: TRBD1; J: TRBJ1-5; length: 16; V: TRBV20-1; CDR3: CSAIITGGLSNQPQHF; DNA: TGCAGTGCTATAATAACAGGGGGCTTGAGCAATCAGCCCCAGCATTTT
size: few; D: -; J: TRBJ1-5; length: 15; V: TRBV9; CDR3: CASSAGGLGNQPQHF; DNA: TGTGCCAGCAGCGCGGGGGGGTTAGGCAATCAGCCCCAGCATTTT
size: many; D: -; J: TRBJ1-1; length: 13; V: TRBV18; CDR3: CASSVTGNTEAFF; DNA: TGTGCCAGCTCGGTTACAGGTAACACTGAAGCTTTCTTT
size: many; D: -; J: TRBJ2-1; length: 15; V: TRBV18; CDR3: CASSPPTAARDEQFF; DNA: TGTGCCAGCTCACCACCGACGGCTGCTAGGGATGAGCAGTTCTTC
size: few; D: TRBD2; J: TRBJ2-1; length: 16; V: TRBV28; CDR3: CASSSSIAGSYNEQFF; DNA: TGTGCCAGCAGTTCATCCATAGCGGGCTCCTACAATGAGCAGTTCTTC
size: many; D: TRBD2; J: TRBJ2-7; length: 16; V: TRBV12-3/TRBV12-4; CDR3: CASSSQGLAGVNEQYF; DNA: TGTGCCAGCAGTTCCCAGGGACTAGCGGGAGTCAACGAGCAGTACTTC
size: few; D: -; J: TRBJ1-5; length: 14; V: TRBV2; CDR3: CASSLAEGDQPQHF; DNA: TGTGCCAGCAGTTTAGCTGAGGGGGATCAGCCCCAGCATTTT
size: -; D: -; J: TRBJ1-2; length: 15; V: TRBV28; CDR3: CASSLQGILVYGYTF; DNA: TGTGCCAGCAGTTTGCAGGGGATCTTGGTCTATGGCTACACCTTC
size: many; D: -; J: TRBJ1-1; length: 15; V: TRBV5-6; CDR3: CASSVGFPRNTEAFF; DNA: TGTGCCAGCAGCGTGGGTTTCCCTAGGAACACTGAAGCTTTCTTT
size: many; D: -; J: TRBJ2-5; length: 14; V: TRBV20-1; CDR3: CSARVRGSGETQYF; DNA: TGCAGTGCTAGAGTTCGGGGGAGTGGAGAGACCCAGTACTTC
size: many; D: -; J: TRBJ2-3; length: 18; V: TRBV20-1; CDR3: CSARDLDLAGLLSDTQYF; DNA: TGCAGTGCTAGAGATTTGGATTTGGCGGGACTCCTTTCAGATACGCAGTATTTT
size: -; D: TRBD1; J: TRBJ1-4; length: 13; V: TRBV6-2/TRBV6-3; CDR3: CASGNRGLEKLFF; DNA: TGTGCCAGCGGAAACAGGGGGCTTGAAAAACTGTTTTTT
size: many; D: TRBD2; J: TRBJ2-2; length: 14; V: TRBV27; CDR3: CASLRTSGTGELFF; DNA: TGTGCCAGCCTTAGGACTAGCGGGACCGGGGAGCTGTTTTTT
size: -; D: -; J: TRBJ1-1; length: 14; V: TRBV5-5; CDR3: CASSLVGTSAEAFF; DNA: TGTGCCAGCAGCTTGGTAGGGACCTCAGCTGAAGCTTTCTTT
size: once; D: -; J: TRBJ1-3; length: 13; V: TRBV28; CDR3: CASRGQDQRTIYF; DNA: TGTGCCAGCAGAGGGCAGGACCAAAGGACCATATATTTT
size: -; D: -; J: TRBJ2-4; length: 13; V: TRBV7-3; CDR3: CASSLTGVGIQYF; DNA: TGTGCCAGCAGCTTAACAGGGGTGGGCATTCAGTACTTC
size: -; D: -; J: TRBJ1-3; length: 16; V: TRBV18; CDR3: CASSPRVPYSGNTIYF; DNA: TGTGCCAGCTCACCAAGGGTCCCATACTCTGGAAACACCATATATTTT
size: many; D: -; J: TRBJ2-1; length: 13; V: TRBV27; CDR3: CASSSPLSSEQFF; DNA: TGTGCCAGCAGTTCCCCCCTTAGTAGTGAGCAGTTCTTC
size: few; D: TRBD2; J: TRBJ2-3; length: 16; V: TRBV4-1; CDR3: CASSQATSVSTDTQYF; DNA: TGCGCCAGCAGCCAAGCAACTAGCGTTAGCACAGATACGCAGTATTTT
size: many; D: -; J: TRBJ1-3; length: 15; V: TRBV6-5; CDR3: CASSYSIKGRNTIYF; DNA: TGTGCCAGCAGTTACTCGATAAAGGGGCGGAACACCATATATTTT
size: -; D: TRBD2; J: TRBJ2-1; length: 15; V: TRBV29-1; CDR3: CSVGSTSGSRREQFF; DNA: TGCAGCGTTGGCTCAACTAGCGGGAGTCGACGTGAGCAGTTCTTC
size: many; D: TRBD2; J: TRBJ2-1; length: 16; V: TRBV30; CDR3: CAWSSGMGREQNEQFF; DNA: TGTGCCTGGAGCTCGGGGATGGGGCGGGAGCAGAATGAGCAGTTCTTC
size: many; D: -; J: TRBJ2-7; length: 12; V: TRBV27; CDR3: CASRGQGGEQYF; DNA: TGTGCCAGCAGAGGCCAGGGGGGCGAGCAGTACTTC
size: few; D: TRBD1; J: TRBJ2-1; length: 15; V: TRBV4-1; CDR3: CASSQEGTGRGEQFF; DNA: TGCGCCAGCAGCCAAGAAGGGACAGGGCGAGGTGAGCAGTTCTTC
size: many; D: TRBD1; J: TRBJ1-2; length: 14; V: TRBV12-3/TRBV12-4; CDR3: CASRTQQGKYGYTF; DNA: TGTGCCAGCAGAACCCAACAGGGGAAGTATGGCTACACCTTC
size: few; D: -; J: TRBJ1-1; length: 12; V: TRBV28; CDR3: CASSFARFEAFF; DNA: TGTGCCAGCAGTTTTGCACGGTTTGAGGCTTTCTTT
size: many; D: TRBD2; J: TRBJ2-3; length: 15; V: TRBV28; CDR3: CASSLVTSDTDTQYF; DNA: TGTGCCAGCAGTTTGGTGACTAGCGACACAGATACGCAGTATTTT
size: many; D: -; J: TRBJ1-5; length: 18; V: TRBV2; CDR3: CASSVSRDIHFVDQPQHF; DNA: TGTGCCAGCAGCGTATCCCGGGACATACACTTCGTCGATCAGCCCCAGCATTTT
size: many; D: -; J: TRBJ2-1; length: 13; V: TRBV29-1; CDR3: CSVRDWIYNEQFF; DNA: TGCAGCGTTCGGGACTGGATATACAATGAGCAGTTCTTC
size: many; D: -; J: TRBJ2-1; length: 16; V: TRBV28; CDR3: CASSIPRDLAYSEQFF; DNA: TGTGCCAGCAGTATCCCCCGGGACCTAGCTTATAGCGAGCAGTTCTTC
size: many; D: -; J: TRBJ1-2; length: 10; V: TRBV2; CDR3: CARVLTGFAF; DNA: TGTGCCAGGGTCTTAACAGGGTTTGCCTTC
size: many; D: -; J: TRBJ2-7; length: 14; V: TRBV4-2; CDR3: CASSQDGRSYEQYF; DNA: TGTGCCAGCAGCCAAGATGGCAGATCCTACGAGCAGTACTTC
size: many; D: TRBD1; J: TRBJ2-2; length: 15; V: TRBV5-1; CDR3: CASKNRGTGTGELFF; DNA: TGCGCCAGCAAAAACAGGGGAACCGGGACCGGGGAGCTGTTTTTT
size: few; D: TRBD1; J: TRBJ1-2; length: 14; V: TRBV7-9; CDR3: CASSEQGSWDGYTF; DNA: TGTGCCAGCAGTGAACAGGGGTCGTGGGATGGCTACACCTTC
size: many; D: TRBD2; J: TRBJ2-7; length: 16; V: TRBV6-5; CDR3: CASSYSTTSGNYEQYF; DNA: TGTGCCAGCAGTTACTCGACTACTAGCGGAAACTACGAGCAGTACTTC
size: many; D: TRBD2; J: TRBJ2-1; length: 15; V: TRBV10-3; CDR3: CAIGTSGSLFSEQFF; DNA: TGTGCCATCGGGACTAGCGGGAGTTTATTTAGTGAGCAGTTCTTC
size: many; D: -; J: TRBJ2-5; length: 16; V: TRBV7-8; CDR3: CASSLHRVTYQETQYF; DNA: TGTGCCAGCAGCTTACATCGGGTGACTTACCAAGAGACCCAGTACTTC
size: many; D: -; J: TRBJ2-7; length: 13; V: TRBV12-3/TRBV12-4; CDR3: CASSLSGNHEQYF; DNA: TGTGCCAGCAGTTTATCAGGGAATCACGAGCAGTACTTC